This entry is about one T cell receptor (beta chain). Antigen specificity is unknown. This record comes from a study of regulatory T cells in long-lasting Graves disease. Arm-PCR of CDR3 regions and iRepertoire HTBI primers were used to build TCR beta libraries. MiXCR, applied by TCRdb to the multiplex PCR reads, yields one record per CDR3 protein. The sample shows some 370,000 distinct CDR3 sequences, roughly 25% of them seen only once. Whole-study results and caveats: Preferential use of TRBV28, TRBJ1-2 and TRBJ2-5 was seen in persistent disease.

This CDR3 comprises 15 residues. Germline V lookup: CDR1 MNHEY, CDR2 SVGEGT. Trimming removed 10 bases from V and 4 bases from J; junction bases left unmatched: 9. The time point here: persistent/refractory GD, antithyroid drugs over 5 years with positive TRAb. The authors made the TCR library using RNA they extracted from PBMCs. The TCR originated in a woman aged 40 to 49 with Graves disease. V is TRBV6-2 or TRBV6-3 and J is TRBJ2-1, with 11 bases fitting TRBD2. The sample in question was peripheral blood mononuclear cells (PBMCs), obtained when the disease was refractory, from a patient treated with antithyroid drugs. The CDR3 DNA reads as TGTGCCAACCGAGCCGGGACTAGCGGATACAATGAGCAGTTCTTC. It yields the protein CANRAGTSGYNEQFF.